This T cell receptor beta chain was captured by sequencing in a study of T cell clonotyping in hematopoietic cell transplantation (dated by TCRdb to about 2021). At the level of the whole study: A total of 130 or so blood samples were gathered in the study from a few dozen consecutive transplant recipients along with their related donors. Recruitment of patients ran from 2015 to early 2017, and follow-up continued until September 2020 or until death. General findings and caveats noted by the study authors: Recipient repertoires showed only a small fraction of overlap with donor repertoires, and over 97% appeared de novo at the given depth. The sample size was limited and the cells went unsorted, which meant the CD4 and CD8 repertoire contributions could not be told apart. Recipient TCR diversity fell after transplant, with pathologically expanded clonotypes rising progressively from day 30 to day 180. Broader posttransplant TCR repertoire diversity was predicted by donor and pretransplant recipient Inverse Simpson Index values.

For this clone: Which antigen it targets is not known. No clone much larger than this one lies a single base away; base qualities are absent.

From its cysteine to its phenylalanine, the CDR3 spans 15 amino acids. This entry keeps only the CDR3 DNA: 45 bases, framed from base 1. The germline V gene sets CDR1 to SGHTA and CDR2 to FQGNSA. V and J are trimmed by 4 bases and 5 bases, and the gene matches miss 9 bases of the junction. Blood samples for TCR beta sequencing were provided by related transplant donors. Nuclei Lysis Solution was used to extract genomic DNA from fresh or cryopreserved unfractionated peripheral blood mononuclear cells. TCR beta CDR3 regions were amplified from genomic DNA with the immunoSEQ assay, a bias-controlled multiplex PCR using V- and J-specific primers. In a second PCR step, a proprietary barcode and Illumina adapter sequences were attached to the CDR3 amplicons. CDR3 libraries were sequenced on an Illumina MiSeq instrument. The original pipeline was this. Export and quality control were handled in immunoSEQ Analyzer 3.0, while downstream analyses relied on R Bioconductor and Immunarch. Repertoire metrics were calculated using only productive rearrangements within the normalized downsampled data set. In the normalized cohort, clonotypes with more than 5 templates were defined as pathologically expanded. Repertoire diversity was measured with the Inverse Simpson Index. To capture all clonotypes, CMV-specificity analyses were performed on the non-normalized data set. The table comes from immuneACCESS by way of TCRdb, which keeps in-frame sequences with V and J called. Part of the clones is missing from these tables; in studies checked, under half for an unresolved V gene and the rest for unknown reasons. V and J calls and clone size are given by that table; D and trimming were obtained from the DNA. The sample contains roughly 40,000 clones, around 95% of them found a single time. The ten largest clones capture approximately 0.85% of the sample.

The chain employs TRBV7-2 and TRBJ2-5, with 8 middle bases fitting TRBD1. The sequenced sample consisted of peripheral blood mononuclear cells. This TCR was sampled from a woman between 45 and 60 years old in good health. Some clones in this sample may be carry-over from other donors' samples. Here the CDR3 is given as CASSSTDDRGETQYF. Here is the DNA: TGTGCCAGCAGCTCCACCGACGACAGGGGTGAGACCCAGTACTTC.